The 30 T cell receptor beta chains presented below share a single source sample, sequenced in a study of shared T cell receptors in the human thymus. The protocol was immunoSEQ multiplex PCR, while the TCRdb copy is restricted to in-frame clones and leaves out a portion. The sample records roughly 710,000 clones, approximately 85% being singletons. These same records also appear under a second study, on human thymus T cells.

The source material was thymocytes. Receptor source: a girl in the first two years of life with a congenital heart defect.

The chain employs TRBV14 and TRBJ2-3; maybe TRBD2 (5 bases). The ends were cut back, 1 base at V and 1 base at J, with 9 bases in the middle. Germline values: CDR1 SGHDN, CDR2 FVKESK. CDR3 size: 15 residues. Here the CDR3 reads CASSQAGDGTDTQYF. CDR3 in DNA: TGTGCCAGCAGCCAAGCCGGGGATGGCACAGATACGCAGTATTTT. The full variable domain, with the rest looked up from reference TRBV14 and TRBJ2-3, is EAGVTQFPSHSVIEKGQTVTLRCDPISGHDNLYWYRRVMGKEIKFLLHFVKESKQDESGMPNNRFLAERTGGTYSTLKVQPAELEDSGVYFCASSQAGDGTDTQYFGPGTRLTVL.

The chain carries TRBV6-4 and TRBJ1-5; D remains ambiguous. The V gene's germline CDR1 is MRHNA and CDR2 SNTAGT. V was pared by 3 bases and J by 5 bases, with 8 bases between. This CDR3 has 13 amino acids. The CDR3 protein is CASSETWDQPQHF. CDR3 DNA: TGTGCCAGCAGTGAGACTTGGGATCAGCCCCAGCATTTT.

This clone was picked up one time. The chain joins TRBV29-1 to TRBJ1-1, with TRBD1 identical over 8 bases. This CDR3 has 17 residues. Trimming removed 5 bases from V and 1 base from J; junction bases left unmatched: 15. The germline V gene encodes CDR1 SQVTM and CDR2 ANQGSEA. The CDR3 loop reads CSVRDRTGWPANTEAFF. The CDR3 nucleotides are TGCAGCGTTCGGGACCGGACAGGGTGGCCGGCGAACACTGAAGCTTTCTTT.

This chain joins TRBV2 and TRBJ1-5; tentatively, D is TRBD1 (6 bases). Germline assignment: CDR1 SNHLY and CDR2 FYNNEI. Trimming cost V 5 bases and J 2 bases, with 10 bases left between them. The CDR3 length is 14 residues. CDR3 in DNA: TGTGCCAGCAGTTCTAACAGGGGCAATCAGCCCCAGCATTTT. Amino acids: CASSSNRGNQPQHF.

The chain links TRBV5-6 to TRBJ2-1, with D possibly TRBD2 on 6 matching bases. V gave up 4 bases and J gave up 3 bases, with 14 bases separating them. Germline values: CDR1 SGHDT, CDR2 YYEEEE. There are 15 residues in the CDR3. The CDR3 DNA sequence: TGTGCCAGCAGCCACCATGGGGGGAGCTACAATGAGCAGTTCTTC. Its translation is CASSHHGGSYNEQFF.

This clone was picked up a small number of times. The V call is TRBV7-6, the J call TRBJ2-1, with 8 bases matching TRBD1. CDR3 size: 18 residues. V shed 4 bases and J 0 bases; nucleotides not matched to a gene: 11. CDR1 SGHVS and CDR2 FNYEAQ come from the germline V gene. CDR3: CASSWPKAGTGSYNEQFF. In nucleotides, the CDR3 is TGTGCCAGCAGCTGGCCCAAAGCTGGGACAGGCTCCTACAATGAGCAGTTCTTC.

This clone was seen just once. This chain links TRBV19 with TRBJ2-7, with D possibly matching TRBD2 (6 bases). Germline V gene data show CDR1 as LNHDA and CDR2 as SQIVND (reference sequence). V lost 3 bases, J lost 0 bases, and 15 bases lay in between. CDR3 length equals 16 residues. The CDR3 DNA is TGTGCCAGTAGTATCATCCCGGGGGTTCCCTCCTACGAGCAGTACTTC. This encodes CASSIIPGVPSYEQYF.

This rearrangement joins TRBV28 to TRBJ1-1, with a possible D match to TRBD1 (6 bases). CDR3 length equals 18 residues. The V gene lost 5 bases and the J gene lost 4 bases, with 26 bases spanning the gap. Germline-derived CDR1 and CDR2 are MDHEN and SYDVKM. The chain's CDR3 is CASSRNAGRGAWITEAFF. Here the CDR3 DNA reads TGTGCCAGCAGTCGTAACGCTGGGCGGGGGGCGTGGATCACTGAAGCTTTCTTT.

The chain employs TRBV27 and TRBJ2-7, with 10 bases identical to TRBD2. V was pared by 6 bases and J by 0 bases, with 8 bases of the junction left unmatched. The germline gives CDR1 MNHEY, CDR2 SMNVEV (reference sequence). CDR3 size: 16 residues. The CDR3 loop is CASSRRTSGSSYEQYF. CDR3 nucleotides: TGTGCCAGCAGCCGCCGGACTAGCGGAAGCTCCTACGAGCAGTACTTC.

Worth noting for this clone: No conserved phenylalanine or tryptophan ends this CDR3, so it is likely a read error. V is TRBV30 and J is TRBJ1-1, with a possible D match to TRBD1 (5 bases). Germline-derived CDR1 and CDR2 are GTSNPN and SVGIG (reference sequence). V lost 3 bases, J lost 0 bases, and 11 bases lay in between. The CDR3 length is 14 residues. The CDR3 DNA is TGTGCCTGGAGCCCCTTCAGGGTGAACACTGAAGCTTTCCTT. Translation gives CAWSPFRVNTEAFL.

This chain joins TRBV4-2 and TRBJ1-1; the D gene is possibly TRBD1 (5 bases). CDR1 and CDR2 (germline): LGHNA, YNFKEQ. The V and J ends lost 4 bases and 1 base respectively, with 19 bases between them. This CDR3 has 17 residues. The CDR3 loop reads CASSPSPLGGSNTEAFF. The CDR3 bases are TGTGCCAGCAGCCCCTCCCCACTCGGGGGGTCGAACACTGAAGCTTTCTTT.

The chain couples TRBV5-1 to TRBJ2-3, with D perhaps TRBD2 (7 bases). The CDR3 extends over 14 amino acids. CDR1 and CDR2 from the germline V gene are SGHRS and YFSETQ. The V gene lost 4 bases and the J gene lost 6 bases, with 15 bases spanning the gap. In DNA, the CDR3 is TGCGCCAGCAGCGCGAGGGGGGGCAACGATACGCAGTATTTT. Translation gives CASSARGGNDTQYF.

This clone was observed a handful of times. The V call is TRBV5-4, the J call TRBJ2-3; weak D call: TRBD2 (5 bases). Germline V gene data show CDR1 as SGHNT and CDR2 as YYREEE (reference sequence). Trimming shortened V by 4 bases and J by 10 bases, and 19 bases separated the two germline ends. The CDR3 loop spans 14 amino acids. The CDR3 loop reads CASSNRTPARSQYF. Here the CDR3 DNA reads TGTGCCAGCAGCAACCGGACTCCCGCACGGTCGCAGTATTTT.

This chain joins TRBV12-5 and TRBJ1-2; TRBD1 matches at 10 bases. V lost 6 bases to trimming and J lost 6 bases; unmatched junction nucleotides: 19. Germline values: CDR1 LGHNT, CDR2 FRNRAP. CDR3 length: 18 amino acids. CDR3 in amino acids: CASGPYPPREDRGNGYTF. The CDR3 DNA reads TGTGCTAGTGGGCCATATCCTCCCCGGGAGGACAGGGGGAATGGCTACACCTTC.

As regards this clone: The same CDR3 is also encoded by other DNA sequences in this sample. CDR3 in DNA: TGTGCCAGCAGTTTGAGGGGGACTGAAGCTTTCTTT. This encodes CASSLRGTEAFF. The chain joins TRBV28 to TRBJ1-1; tentatively, D is TRBD1 (6 bases). V lost 3 bases to trimming and J lost 5 bases, with 7 bases between them. The length of the CDR3 is 12 residues. Germline CDR1 and CDR2: MDHEN and SYDVKM.

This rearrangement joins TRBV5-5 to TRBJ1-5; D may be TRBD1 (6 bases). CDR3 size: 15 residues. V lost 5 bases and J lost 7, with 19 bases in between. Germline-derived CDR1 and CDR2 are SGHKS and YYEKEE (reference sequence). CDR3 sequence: CASSYSGDPRQPQHF. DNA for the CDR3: TGTGCCAGCAGTTACTCAGGGGATCCGAGGCAGCCCCAGCATTTT.

The CDR3 nucleotides read TGTGCCAGCAGTGAAGAAAGGGGCAAGGTGGGCACAGATACGCAGTATTTT. This translates into CASSEERGKVGTDTQYF. The chain employs TRBV6-1 and TRBJ2-3; D might be TRBD1 (5 bases). This CDR3 contains 17 residues. The V end was cut by 1 base, the J end by 1 base, with 15 bases between. Germline V gene sequence: CDR1 MNHNS, CDR2 SASEGT.

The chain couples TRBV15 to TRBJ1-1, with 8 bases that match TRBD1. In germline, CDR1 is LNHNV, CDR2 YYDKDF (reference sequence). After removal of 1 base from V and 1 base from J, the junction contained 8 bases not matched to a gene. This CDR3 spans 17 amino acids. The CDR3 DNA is TGTGCCACCAGCAGAGGAGACAGGGGTGTGAGGAACACTGAAGCTTTCTTT. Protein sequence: CATSRGDRGVRNTEAFF.

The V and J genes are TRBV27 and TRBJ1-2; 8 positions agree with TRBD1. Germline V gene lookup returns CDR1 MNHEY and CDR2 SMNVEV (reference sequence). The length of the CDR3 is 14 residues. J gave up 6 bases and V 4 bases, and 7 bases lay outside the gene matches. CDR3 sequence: CASSSTGAPHGYTF. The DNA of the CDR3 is TGTGCCAGCAGTTCGACAGGGGCCCCTCATGGCTACACCTTC.

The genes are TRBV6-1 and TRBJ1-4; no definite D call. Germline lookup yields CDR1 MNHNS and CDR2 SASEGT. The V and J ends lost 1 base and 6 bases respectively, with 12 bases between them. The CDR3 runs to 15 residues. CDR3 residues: CASSEVGRTYEKLFF. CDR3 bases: TGTGCCAGCAGTGAAGTGGGCAGGACTTATGAAAAACTGTTTTTT.

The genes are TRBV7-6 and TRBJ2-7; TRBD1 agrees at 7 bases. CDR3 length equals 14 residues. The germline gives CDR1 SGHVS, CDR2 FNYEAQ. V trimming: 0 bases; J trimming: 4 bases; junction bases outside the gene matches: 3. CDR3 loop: CASSLAGRGYEQYF. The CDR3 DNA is TGTGCCAGCAGCTTAGCGGGCAGGGGGTACGAGCAGTACTTC.

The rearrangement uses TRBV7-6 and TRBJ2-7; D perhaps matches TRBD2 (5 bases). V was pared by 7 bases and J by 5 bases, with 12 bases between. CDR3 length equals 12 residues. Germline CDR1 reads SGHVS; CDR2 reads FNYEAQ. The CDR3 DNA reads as TGTGCCAGCACCCGACTGGGAGACGAGCAGTACTTC. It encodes CASTRLGDEQYF.

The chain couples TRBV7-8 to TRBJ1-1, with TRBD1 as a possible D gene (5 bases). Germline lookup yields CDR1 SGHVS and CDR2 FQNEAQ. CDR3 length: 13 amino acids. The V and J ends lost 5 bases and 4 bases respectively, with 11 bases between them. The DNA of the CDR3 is TGTGCCAGCAGCCCGGGGGGGTGCACTGAAGCTTTCTTT. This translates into CASSPGGCTEAFF.

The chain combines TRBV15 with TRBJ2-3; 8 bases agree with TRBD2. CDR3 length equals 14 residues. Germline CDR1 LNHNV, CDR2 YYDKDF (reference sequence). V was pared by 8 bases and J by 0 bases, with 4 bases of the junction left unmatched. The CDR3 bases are TGTGCCACCGCGGGAGGACCGAGCACAGATACGCAGTATTTT. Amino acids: CATAGGPSTDTQYF.

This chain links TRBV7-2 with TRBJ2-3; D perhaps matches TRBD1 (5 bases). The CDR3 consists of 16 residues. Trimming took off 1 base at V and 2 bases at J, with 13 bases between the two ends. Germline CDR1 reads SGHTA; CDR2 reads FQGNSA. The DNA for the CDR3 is TGTGCCAGCAGCTTAGACCCGTGCAGGGACACAGATACGCAGTATTTT. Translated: CASSLDPCRDTDTQYF.

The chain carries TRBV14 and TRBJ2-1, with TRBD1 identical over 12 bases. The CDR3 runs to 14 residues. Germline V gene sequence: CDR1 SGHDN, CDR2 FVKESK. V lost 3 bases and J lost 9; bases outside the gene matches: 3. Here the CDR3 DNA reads TGTGCCAGCAGCCAGGGACAGGGGGCTGGTGAGCAGTTCTTC. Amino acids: CASSQGQGAGEQFF. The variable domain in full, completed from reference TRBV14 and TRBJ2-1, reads EAGVTQFPSHSVIEKGQTVTLRCDPISGHDNLYWYRRVMGKEIKFLLHFVKESKQDESGMPNNRFLAERTGGTYSTLKVQPAELEDSGVYFCASSQGQGAGEQFFGPGTRLTVL.

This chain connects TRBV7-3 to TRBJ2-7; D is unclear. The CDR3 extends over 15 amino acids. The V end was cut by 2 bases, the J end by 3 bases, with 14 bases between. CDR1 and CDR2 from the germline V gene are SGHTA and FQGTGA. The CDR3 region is CASSLANGPIYEQYF. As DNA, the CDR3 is TGTGCCAGCAGCTTAGCTAACGGTCCTATCTACGAGCAGTACTTC.

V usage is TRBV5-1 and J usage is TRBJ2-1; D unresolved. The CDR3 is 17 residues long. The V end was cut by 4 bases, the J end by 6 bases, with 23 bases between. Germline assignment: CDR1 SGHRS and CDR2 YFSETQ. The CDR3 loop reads CASSPTRRSPLINEQFF. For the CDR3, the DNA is TGCGCCAGCAGCCCCACCCGTAGGTCGCCACTAATCAATGAGCAGTTCTTC.

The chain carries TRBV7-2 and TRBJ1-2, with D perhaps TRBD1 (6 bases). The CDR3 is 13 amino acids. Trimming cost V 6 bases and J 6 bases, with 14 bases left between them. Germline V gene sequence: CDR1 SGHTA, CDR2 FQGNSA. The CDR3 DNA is TGTGCCAGCAGGGGGGGGCAGCGGGATGGCTACACCTTC. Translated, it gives CASRGGQRDGYTF.

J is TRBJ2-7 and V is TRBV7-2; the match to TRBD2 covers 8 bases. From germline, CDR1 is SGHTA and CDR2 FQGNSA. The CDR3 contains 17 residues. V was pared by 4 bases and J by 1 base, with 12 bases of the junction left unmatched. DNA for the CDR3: TGTGCCAGCAGCTCGCGAAGGCCCGGGACTAGGTCCTACGAGCAGTACTTC. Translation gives CASSSRRPGTRSYEQYF.